This entry lists 31 T cell receptor beta chains sequenced from one sample in a study of T-cell memory formation after mild COVID-19. Each CDR3 protein is one row after TCRdb ran MiXCR on the 5' RACE reads. The sample includes a few hundred thousand distinct CDR3 sequences, 15% to 20% seen only once; the top ten take roughly 23%. Sequencing was carried out using PBMCs or a T cell subset sorted from them (not recorded which). The receptors originated from a man between 18 and 35 years old who had mild COVID-19 (a few samples of this study predate the infection). Cell type and time point are not known.

The sample holds a few counts of this clonotype. V gene TRBV7-3 combines with J gene TRBJ2-7, with D unresolved. The V end lost 3 bases, the J end lost 3 bases, and 9 bases lay between the germline ends. The length of the CDR3 is 13 residues. CDR1 SGHTA and CDR2 FQGTGA come from the germline V gene. The CDR3 nucleotides are TGTGCCAGCAGCTTTGTCACTGGCTACGAGCAGTACGTC. It specifies CASSFVTGYEQYV.

The V gene is TRBV6-6, the J gene TRBJ2-5; D ambiguous. This CDR3 is 13 amino acids long. Germline V gives CDR1 MNHNY, CDR2 SVGAGI (reference sequence). Between the trimmed V and J ends, which lost 4 bases and 4 bases, there was a span of 10 bases. CDR3 amino acids: CASSLYQLETQYF. CDR3 sequence (DNA): TGTGCCAGCAGTTTGTATCAGTTAGAGACCCAGTACTTC.

The chain recombines TRBV24-1 with TRBJ2-3; D may correspond to TRBD1 or TRBD2 (5 bases each). Trimming stripped 3 bases from V and 5 bases from J, with 14 bases between. The germline gives CDR1 KGHDR, CDR2 SFDVKD. The CDR3 extends over 15 amino acids. The CDR3 DNA sequence: TGTGCCACCAGTGATCGCGGTGGGGGTGAAGATACGCAGTATTTT. It specifies CATSDRGGGEDTQYF.

This clonotype appeared once. The chain has TRBV6-6 and TRBJ1-1; D unclear. Trimming pared 7 bases from V and 3 bases from J, leaving 6 bases between. The CDR3 totals 11 residues. Germline-derived CDR1 and CDR2 are MNHNY and SVGAGI (reference sequence). The CDR3 nucleotides read TGTGCCAGCACGCGGGACACTGAAGCTTTCTTT. This sequence encodes CASTRDTEAFF.

The chain carries TRBV4-1 and TRBJ1-1; D is uncertain. Germline assignment: CDR1 MGHRA and CDR2 YSYEKL. The CDR3 is 14 amino acids. V lost 4 bases to trimming and J lost 1 base, with 10 bases between them. The CDR3 sequence: CASSPISENTEAFF. CDR3 nucleotides: TGCGCCAGCAGCCCCATTAGCGAGAACACTGAAGCTTTCTTT.

This chain joins TRBV11-1 and TRBJ2-3, with 12 bases matching TRBD1. CDR3 length: 18 amino acids. Trimming at V came to 0 bases and at J to 2 bases, leaving 6 bases not matched to a gene. Germline V gene sequence: CDR1 SGHAT, CDR2 FQDESV (reference sequence). The CDR3 here is CASSLASWDRGPTDTQYF. As DNA, the CDR3 is TGTGCCAGCAGCTTAGCTTCTTGGGACAGGGGGCCCACAGATACGCAGTATTTT.

This clonotype was seen a handful of times. The V gene is TRBV7-8, the J gene TRBJ2-2, with 7 bases fitting TRBD1. The germline CDR1 and CDR2 sequences are SGHVS and FQNEAQ. CDR3 length: 13 amino acids. The V and J ends lost 4 bases and 5 bases, in that order; junction bases with no gene match: 1. The DNA for the CDR3 is TGTGCCAGCAGCTGGGGACAGACCGGGGAGCTGTTTTTT. Translated: CASSWGQTGELFF. The full variable domain, in which reference TRBV7-8 and TRBJ2-2 provide the parts outside the CDR3, is GAGVSQSPRYKVAKRGQDVALRCDPISGHVSLFWYQQALGQGPEFLTYFQNEAQLDKSGLPSDRFFAERPEGSVSTLKIQRTQQEDSAVYLCASSWGQTGELFFGEGSRLTVL.

The V gene is TRBV12-3 or TRBV12-4, the J gene TRBJ2-5; D perhaps matches TRBD1 (6 bases). CDR3 length: 16 residues. Trimming took 5 bases from V and 5 from J, leaving 21 bases between them. CDR3 protein: CASSPPGSGTGETQYF. The CDR3 DNA is TGTGCCAGCAGTCCCCCGGGGTCAGGAACAGGGGAGACCCAGTACTTC.

This chain joins TRBV6-2 or TRBV6-3 and TRBJ2-1; D gene ambiguous. Germline V lookup: CDR1 MNHEY, CDR2 SVGEGT. CDR3 length equals 11 residues. Trimming shortened V by 5 bases and J by 8 bases, and 7 bases separated the two germline ends. CDR3 sequence: CASSQRHEQFF. For the CDR3, the DNA is TGTGCCAGCAGTCAGAGGCATGAGCAGTTCTTC.

This sequence joins TRBV7-9 and TRBJ1-4, with TRBD1 as a possible D gene (5 bases). Per germline, CDR1 SEHNR and CDR2 FQNEAQ (reference sequence). The CDR3 sequence is 16 residues long. V gave up 3 bases and J gave up 0 bases, with 11 bases separating them. CDR3 region: CASSFWGISTNEKLFF. CDR3 sequence (DNA): TGTGCCAGCAGCTTTTGGGGCATATCAACTAATGAAAAACTGTTTTTT.

This clonotype was counted between two and nine times. The gene calls are TRBV7-3 and TRBJ1-1; a possible D gene is TRBD1 (5 bases). In germline, CDR1 is SGHTA, CDR2 FQGTGA. This CDR3 has 15 residues. Trimming shortened V by 5 bases and J by 6 bases, and 19 bases separated the two germline ends. Here the CDR3 reads CASSPRRGVSAEAFF. The CDR3 nucleotides read TGTGCCAGCAGCCCCCGTCGAGGGGTTAGCGCTGAAGCTTTCTTT.

The chain's CDR3 is CASSYVAGYGYTF. DNA of the CDR3: TGTGCCAGCAGCTACGTCGCTGGCTATGGCTACACCTTC. The chain combines TRBV11-2 with TRBJ1-2; no clear D. The V and J ends lost 4 bases and 4 bases respectively, with 10 bases between them. The CDR3 is made up of 13 amino acids. The germline V gene encodes CDR1 SGHAT and CDR2 FQNNGV.

This clonotype was seen a few times. The CDR3 bases are TGTGCCAGCAGCTTGACAGGTCAGCCCCAGCATTTT. Its protein is CASSLTGQPQHF. The chain carries TRBV7-2 and TRBJ1-5; D possibly corresponds to TRBD1 (6 bases). Trimming cost V 3 bases and J 6 bases, with 6 bases left between them. Germline CDR1 is SGHTA and CDR2 is FQGNSA. This CDR3 region has 12 residues.

There are a few counts of this clonotype. The rearrangement joins TRBV4-2 to TRBJ2-5; possible D gene TRBD2, 6 bases. CDR1 and CDR2 from the germline V gene are LGHNA and YNFKEQ. The V gene lost 1 base and the J gene lost 5 bases, with 8 bases spanning the gap. This CDR3 has 13 amino acids. The CDR3 coding sequence is TGTGCCAGCAGCCAAGTGGAGGGTGAGACCCAGTACTTC. Amino acid sequence: CASSQVEGETQYF.

This sequence joins TRBV4-3 and TRBJ2-7, with a weak D call TRBD2 (7 bases). Trimming shortened V by 4 bases and J by 7 bases, and 23 bases separated the two germline ends. The CDR3 contains 16 residues. The germline V gene has CDR1 LGHNA and CDR2 YSLEER. The CDR3 is CASSPSGGRYLGEQYF. CDR3 bases: TGCGCCAGCAGCCCCTCGGGGGGCCGATACTTGGGTGAGCAGTACTTC.

In its sample, this clonotype was seen a few times. This chain links TRBV29-1 with TRBJ1-4, with 7 bases lining up with TRBD1. The V and J ends lost 5 bases and 5 bases, in that order; junction bases with no gene match: 8. CDR3 length: 14 amino acids. Germline lookup yields CDR1 SQVTM and CDR2 ANQGSEA. The CDR3 sequence: CSVSLGQPNEKLFF. The CDR3 coding sequence is TGCAGCGTTTCGCTGGGACAGCCAAATGAAAAACTGTTTTTT.

The CDR3 region has the DNA TGCGCCAGCAGCCAAGTACTCGGCTACGAGCAGTACTTC. Translated: CASSQVLGYEQYF. This chain joins TRBV4-3 and TRBJ2-7; D gene ambiguous. V gave up 1 base and J gave up 3 bases, with 7 bases separating them. CDR3 length: 13 residues. CDR1 is LGHNA, CDR2 YSLEER, per germline.

This clonotype appeared a few times. The chain has TRBV7-9 and TRBJ2-3; unclear D gene. The CDR3 spans 14 residues. Germline V lookup: CDR1 SEHNR, CDR2 FQNEAQ (reference sequence). Trimming pared 3 bases from V and 2 bases from J, leaving 9 bases between. The CDR3 is CASSFGFDTDTQYF. The CDR3 DNA is TGTGCCAGCAGCTTCGGTTTCGACACAGATACGCAGTATTTT.

This chain connects TRBV21-1 to TRBJ2-6. TRBV21-1 is annotated as a pseudogene. This CDR3 is 19 amino acids long. This chain's CDR3 is CASSKERAGSGSGANVLTF. In DNA, the CDR3 is TGTGCCAGCAGCAAAGAGCGGGCAGGTAGTGGTTCTGGGGCCAACGTCCTGACTTTC.

This clonotype turned up a few times. The rearrangement links TRBV7-2 to TRBJ2-1; TRBD2 matches 7 bases. The V and J ends lost 4 bases and 8 bases, in that order; junction bases with no gene match: 8. Per the germline V gene, CDR1 is SGHTA and CDR2 is FQGNSA. The length of the CDR3 is 14 residues. This CDR3 is CASSSREVGDEQFF. CDR3 bases: TGTGCCAGCAGCTCTCGGGAGGTAGGCGATGAGCAGTTCTTC.

This clonotype was seen only a few times. The V call is TRBV6-6, the J call TRBJ2-1; 10 nucleotides match TRBD1. V shed 5 bases and J 8 bases; nucleotides not matched to a gene: 3. Germline V gene sequence: CDR1 MNHNY, CDR2 SVGAGI (reference sequence). CDR3 length: 13 residues. For the CDR3, the DNA is TGTGCCAGCAGTGACAGGGGGCGCGATGAGCAGTTCTTC. Translated: CASSDRGRDEQFF.

The chain combines TRBV6-2 or TRBV6-3 with TRBJ1-2, with 7 bases identical to TRBD1. The germline CDR1 and CDR2 sequences are MNHEY and SVGEGT. This CDR3 contains 13 residues. V shed 7 bases, J shed 3 bases, and the junction held 5 bases outside the gene matches. The CDR3 nucleotides read TGTGCCAGCACCCTCGACAGGGACTATGGCTACACCTTC. This sequence encodes CASTLDRDYGYTF.

This clonotype was counted between two and nine times. This chain uses TRBV29-1 with TRBJ1-2, with D possibly being TRBD1 (5 bases). The CDR3 is 13 amino acids. V lost 7 bases to trimming and J lost 0 bases, with 12 bases between them. CDR1 and CDR2 (germline): SQVTM, ANQGSEA. The CDR3 bases are TGCAGCGCTAGGACATTGGCTAACTATGGCTACACCTTC. The encoded protein is CSARTLANYGYTF.

This clonotype has only a few counts. The chain uses TRBV11-2 and TRBJ2-3, with 7 nucleotides matching TRBD2. V shed 5 bases and J 1 base; nucleotides not matched to a gene: 12. Germline CDR1 reads SGHAT; CDR2 reads FQNNGV. This CDR3 is built from 17 residues. CDR3 in DNA: TGTGCCAGCAGCGACTCCTTTAGCGCGGGGGGCACAGATACGCAGTATTTT. This codes for CASSDSFSAGGTDTQYF. Full variable domain (rest looked up from reference TRBV11-2 and TRBJ2-3): EAGVAQSPRYKIIEKRQSVAFWCNPISGHATLYWYQQILGQGPKLLIQFQNNGVVDDSQLPKDRFSAERLKGVDSTLKIQPAKLEDSAVYLCASSDSFSAGGTDTQYFGPGTRLTVL.

CDR3 nucleotide sequence: TGTGCCAGCAGTTTTCCTGGGACTAGCGGGGGGGGCACCGGGGAGCTGTTTTTT. The encoded protein is CASSFPGTSGGGTGELFF. The chain uses TRBV12-3 or TRBV12-4 and TRBJ2-2, with 16 positions matching TRBD2. V trimming: 3 bases; J trimming: 4 bases; junction bases outside the gene matches: 5. The CDR3 extends over 18 amino acids.

The V call is TRBV12-3 or TRBV12-4, the J call TRBJ2-3; D gene unclear. CDR3 length equals 9 residues. Trimming took 3 bases from V and 12 from J, leaving 4 bases between them. The CDR3 is CASSFSQYF. DNA for the CDR3: TGTGCCAGCAGTTTTAGCCAGTATTTT.

The chain employs TRBV4-1 and TRBJ2-3; TRBD2 might be the D (7 bases). This CDR3 has 15 residues. Between the trimmed V and J ends, which lost 0 bases and 9 bases, there was a span of 16 bases. Germline CDR1 is MGHRA and CDR2 is YSYEKL. The CDR3, as DNA: TGCGCCAGCAGCCAAGATCCGGGAGGACAGCGCACGCAGTATTTT. This gives the protein CASSQDPGGQRTQYF.

This clonotype has a handful of counts. V usage is TRBV12-3 or TRBV12-4 and J usage is TRBJ2-3, with D uncertain. Trimming shortened V by 5 bases and J by 1 base, and 13 bases separated the two germline ends. The CDR3 contains 15 residues. The CDR3 DNA is TGTGCCAGCAGTCAAGCATCTTCCGGCACAGATACGCAGTATTTT. Encoded protein: CASSQASSGTDTQYF.

The CDR3 reads CASHPRGQFTDTQYF. The CDR3, as DNA: TGTGCCAGTCATCCCCGGGGACAGTTCACAGATACGCAGTATTTT. The chain employs TRBV2 and TRBJ2-3, with 7 bases fitting TRBD1. Germline assignment: CDR1 SNHLY and CDR2 FYNNEI. V shed 9 bases and J 2 bases; nucleotides not matched to a gene: 11. The CDR3 has 15 amino acids. The variable domain in full, completed from reference TRBV2 and TRBJ2-3, reads EPEVTQTPSHQVTQMGQEVILRCVPISNHLYFYWYRQILGQKVEFLVSFYNNEISEKSEIFDDQFSVERPDGSNFTLKIRSTKLEDSAMYFCASHPRGQFTDTQYFGPGTRLTVL.

This clonotype has at least ten counts. The chain links TRBV12-3 or TRBV12-4 to TRBJ2-3, with a tentative D call TRBD2 (5 bases). The length of the CDR3 is 12 residues. The V and J ends lost 3 bases and 5 bases respectively, with 6 bases between them. The CDR3 spells CASSLAGDTQYF. In DNA, the CDR3 is TGTGCCAGCAGTTTGGCGGGAGATACGCAGTATTTT.

This clonotype was counted many times. V usage is TRBV4-3 and J usage is TRBJ2-3; D not certain. V dropped 0 bases and J dropped 5 bases, with 6 bases sitting between them. CDR1 and CDR2 (germline): LGHNA, YSLEER. The CDR3 is 13 amino acids. The CDR3 DNA reads TGCGCCAGCAGCCAAGACACGGTAGATACGCAGTATTTT. This translates into CASSQDTVDTQYF.